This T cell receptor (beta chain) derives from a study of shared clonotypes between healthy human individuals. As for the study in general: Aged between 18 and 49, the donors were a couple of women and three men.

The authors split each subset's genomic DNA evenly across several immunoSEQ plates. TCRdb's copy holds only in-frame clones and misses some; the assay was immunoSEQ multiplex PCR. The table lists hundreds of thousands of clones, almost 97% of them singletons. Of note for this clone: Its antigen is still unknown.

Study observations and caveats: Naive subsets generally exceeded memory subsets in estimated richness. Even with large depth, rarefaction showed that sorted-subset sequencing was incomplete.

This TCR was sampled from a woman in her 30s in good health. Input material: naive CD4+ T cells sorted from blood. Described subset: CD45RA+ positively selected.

CDR3 DNA: TGTGCCAGCTCACCACCGGGCAGCAGGGGCACAGATACGCAGTATTTT. Translation gives CASSPPGSRGTDTQYF. The rearrangement links TRBV18 to TRBJ2-3; tentative D call: TRBD1 (5 bases). The germline V gene encodes CDR1 KGHSH and CDR2 LQKENI. V lost 0 bases and J 1 base, leaving 11 bases between the germline ends. The CDR3 runs 16 residues.